This T cell receptor (beta chain) derives from a study of blood T cell repertoires in COVID-19. For the study at large: Acute and convalescent COVID-19 samples came from the United States, Italy and Spain. T cells, B-cell-depleted T cells, or PBMCs supplied cDNA or gDNA.

Seattle researchers signed up patients amid active infection and tracked them longitudinally. This CDR3 spans 15 amino acids. Germline V gene data show CDR1 as SQVTM and CDR2 as ANQGSEA. Trimming removed 4 bases at V and 4 bases at J, with 19 bases between. In the source study's methods: Estimation of nucleated cell counts relied on the amplification of reference gene primers. Libraries were prepared by immunoSEQ multiplex PCR; TCRdb keeps only in-frame clonotypes and omits some of them. D and trimming come from the DNA, and the V and J calls and clone size come from that table. The table shows 51,000 or so clones, with roughly four fifths occurring only once.

The TCR comes from a woman aged 80 or over with COVID-19, enrolled during active disease. The V and J genes are TRBV29-1 and TRBJ1-1; perhaps TRBD1 as D (5 bases). Sequences were obtained from peripheral blood. In nucleotides, the CDR3 is TGCAGCGTTGGCGGGGGTTACACGGGAGGCACTGAAGCTTTCTTT. This codes for CSVGGGYTGGTEAFF.